The 12 T cell receptor beta chains reported below all come from one sample, sequenced in a study of T-cell reconstitution after alpha-beta-depleted transplantation in children. During its preparation, the TCRbeta library received unique molecular identifiers. One entry per CDR3 protein results from TCRdb running MiXCR on the PCR reads. The top ten hold about 4% of the sample, which has over 550,000 distinct CDR3 sequences, about 10% seen once. The sample in question was PBMCs from the stem cell graft donor, obtained from the stem cell graft. Source of these receptors: a human donor who donated a stem cell graft to a child with acute myeloid leukemia.

This clonotype was detected a few times. The genes are TRBV20-1 and TRBJ1-1; TRBD1 is a possible D gene (5 bases). This CDR3 is built from 15 residues. CDR1 is DFQATT and CDR2 is SNEGSKA in the germline V gene (reference sequence). V was cut by 3 bases and J by 3 bases, with 17 bases left in between. The CDR3 sequence is CSARGFSGRDTEAFF. DNA of the CDR3: TGCAGTGCTAGGGGGTTCTCGGGGCGAGACACTGAAGCTTTCTTT.

This clonotype has a handful of counts. The chain links TRBV2 to TRBJ2-5, with D maybe TRBD1 (6 bases). From germline, CDR1 is SNHLY and CDR2 FYNNEI. The CDR3 is 13 amino acids. Trimming took 8 bases from V and 1 from J, leaving 11 bases between them. The CDR3 DNA reads as TGTGCCAGCCGGGACAAGGGCCAAGAGACCCAGTACTTC. Translation: CASRDKGQETQYF.

V gene TRBV3-1 combines with J gene TRBJ2-2, with D possibly being TRBD1 (5 bases). Germline V gives CDR1 LGHDT, CDR2 YNNKEL (reference sequence). This CDR3 is 14 amino acids long. The V end was cut by 6 bases, the J end by 4 bases, with 12 bases between. The CDR3 is CASSQSRGTGELFF. The CDR3 DNA is TGTGCCAGCAGTCAGTCAAGGGGCACCGGGGAGCTGTTTTTT.

J is TRBJ1-4 and V is TRBV20-1, with TRBD1 identical over 7 bases. Germline V gives CDR1 DFQATT, CDR2 SNEGSKA (reference sequence). The CDR3 totals 14 residues. V dropped 1 base and J dropped 6; count of bases not matched to a gene: 5. The CDR3 DNA sequence: TGCAGTGCTAGAGTCGGAGGGGGCGATGAAAAACTGTTTTTT. The encoded protein is CSARVGGGDEKLFF.

In its sample, this clonotype was seen a few times. The chain carries TRBV4-3 and TRBJ2-2, with D perhaps TRBD2 (6 bases). Germline assignment: CDR1 LGHNA and CDR2 YSLEER. The CDR3 loop spans 15 amino acids. The V end was cut by 4 bases, the J end by 4 bases, with 13 bases between. In nucleotides, the CDR3 is TGCGCCAGCAGCCGGGGGGACTTCTTCACCGGGGAGCTGTTTTTT. Its protein is CASSRGDFFTGELFF.

In this sample, this clonotype turned up a few times. This chain connects TRBV7-2 to TRBJ2-1; 9 bases are a match to TRBD2. Germline lookup yields CDR1 SGHTA and CDR2 FQGNSA. V dropped 3 bases and J dropped 8; count of bases not matched to a gene: 5. The CDR3 consists of 14 residues. The CDR3: CASSFDGLAHEQFF. CDR3 bases: TGTGCCAGCAGCTTCGACGGACTAGCGCATGAGCAGTTCTTC. The whole variable domain, filled in from reference TRBV7-2 and TRBJ2-1, reads GAGVSQSPSNKVTEKGKDVELRCDPISGHTALYWYRQSLGQGLEFLIYFQGNSAPDKSGLPSDRFSAERTGGSVSTLTIQRTQQEDSAVYLCASSFDGLAHEQFFGPGTRLTVL.

The J gene is TRBJ1-6, the V gene TRBV5-5; 10 bases align to TRBD1. Germline V CDR1 and CDR2: SGHKS, YYEKEE (reference sequence). This CDR3 has 15 residues. Germline trimming cut 4 bases from V and 4 bases from J; bases unmatched to any gene: 2. CDR3 DNA: TGTGCCAGCAGCCGACAGGGGGCGTATAATTCACCCCTCCACTTT. It specifies CASSRQGAYNSPLHF.

The rearrangement uses TRBV20-1 and TRBJ2-3; a weak D match, TRBD1 (5 bases). Per germline, CDR1 DFQATT and CDR2 SNEGSKA (reference sequence). V shed 6 bases and J shed 5 bases, with 15 bases lying between them. The length of the CDR3 is 13 residues. This chain's CDR3 is CSAPGQVGDTQYF. The DNA for the CDR3 is TGCAGTGCGCCAGGGCAGGTCGGAGATACGCAGTATTTT.

This clonotype was detected ten times or more. V is TRBV5-6 and J is TRBJ2-3, with D perhaps TRBD2 (6 bases). There are 17 residues in the CDR3. Trimming took off 4 bases at V and 0 bases at J, with 18 bases between the two ends. Germline values: CDR1 SGHDT, CDR2 YYEEEE. The CDR3 loop is CASSPSPAGTSTDTQYF. CDR3 bases: TGTGCCAGCAGCCCCTCACCTGCGGGAACTAGCACAGATACGCAGTATTTT.

This clonotype was recorded a few times. The rearrangement uses TRBV12-3 or TRBV12-4 and TRBJ1-3; D may be TRBD1 (5 bases). V dropped 3 bases and J dropped 1 base, with 19 bases sitting between them. The CDR3 runs to 18 residues. The CDR3 DNA reads as TGTGCCAGCAGTTTTCAGGTTGGGGCGGAGGCTTCTGGAAACACCATATATTTT. It yields the protein CASSFQVGAEASGNTIYF.

This clonotype was recorded many times. V usage is TRBV29-1 and J usage is TRBJ2-7; 8 nucleotides agree with TRBD1. V shed 6 bases, J shed 0 bases, and the junction held 4 bases outside the gene matches. This CDR3 contains 13 residues. Germline assignment: CDR1 SQVTM and CDR2 ANQGSEA. CDR3 in amino acids: CSVTGTGSYEQYF. DNA for the CDR3: TGCAGCGTCACCGGGACAGGCTCCTACGAGCAGTACTTC.

The sample holds one count of this clonotype. This chain connects TRBV20-1 to TRBJ2-5, with 7 bases lining up with TRBD2. V lost 3 bases, J lost 2 bases, and 9 bases stayed unmatched. The V gene's germline CDR1 is DFQATT and CDR2 SNEGSKA (reference sequence). The CDR3 sequence is 15 residues long. The CDR3 region is CSASLASGVQETQYF. Here the CDR3 DNA reads TGCAGTGCTAGTCTGGCTAGCGGAGTTCAAGAGACCCAGTACTTC.